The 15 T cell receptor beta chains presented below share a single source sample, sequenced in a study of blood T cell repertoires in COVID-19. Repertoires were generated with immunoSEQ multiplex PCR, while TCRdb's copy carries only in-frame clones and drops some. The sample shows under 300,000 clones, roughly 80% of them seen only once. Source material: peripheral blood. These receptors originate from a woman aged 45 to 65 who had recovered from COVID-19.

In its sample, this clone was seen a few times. CDR3 in DNA: TGTGCCAGCAGCCAAGACAGGGGAGCTGGAAACACCATATATTTT. This encodes CASSQDRGAGNTIYF. The chain combines TRBV4-2 with TRBJ1-3; D might be TRBD1 (6 bases). Per the germline V gene, CDR1 is LGHNA and CDR2 is YNFKEQ. This CDR3 has 15 amino acids. The V end lost 0 bases, the J end lost 2 bases, and 8 bases lay between the germline ends.

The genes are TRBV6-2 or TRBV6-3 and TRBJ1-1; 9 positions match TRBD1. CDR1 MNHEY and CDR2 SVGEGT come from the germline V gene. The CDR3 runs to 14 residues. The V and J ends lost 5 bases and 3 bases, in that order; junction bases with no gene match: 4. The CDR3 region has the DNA TGTGCCAGCAGTACAGGGGGCACGGACACTGAAGCTTTCTTT. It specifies CASSTGGTDTEAFF.

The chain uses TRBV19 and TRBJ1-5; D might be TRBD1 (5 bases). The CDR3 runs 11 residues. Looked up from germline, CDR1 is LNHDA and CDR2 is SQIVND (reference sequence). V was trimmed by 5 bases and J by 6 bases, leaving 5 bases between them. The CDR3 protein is CASSQGQPQHF. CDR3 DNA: TGTGCCAGTAGTCAGGGTCAGCCCCAGCATTTT.

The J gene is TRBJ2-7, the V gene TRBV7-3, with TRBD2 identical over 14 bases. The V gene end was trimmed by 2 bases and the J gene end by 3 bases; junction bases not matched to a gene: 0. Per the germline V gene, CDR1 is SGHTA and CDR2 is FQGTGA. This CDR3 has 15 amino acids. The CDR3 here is CASSLGTSGSYEQYF. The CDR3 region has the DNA TGTGCCAGCAGCTTAGGGACTAGCGGGAGCTACGAGCAGTACTTC.

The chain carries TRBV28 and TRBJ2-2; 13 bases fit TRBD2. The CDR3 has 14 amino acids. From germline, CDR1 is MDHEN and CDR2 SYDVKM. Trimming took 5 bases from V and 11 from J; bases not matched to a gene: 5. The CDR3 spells CASSRQGLAGELFF. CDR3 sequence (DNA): TGTGCCAGCAGTCGACAGGGACTAGCGGGAGAGCTGTTTTTT.

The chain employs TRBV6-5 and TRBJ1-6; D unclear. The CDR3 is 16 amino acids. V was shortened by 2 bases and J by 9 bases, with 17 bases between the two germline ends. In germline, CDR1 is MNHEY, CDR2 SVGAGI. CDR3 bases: TGTGCCAGCAGTTACCGGAGAATCCGGGTGCGTTCACCCCTCCACTTT. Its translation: CASSYRRIRVRSPLHF.

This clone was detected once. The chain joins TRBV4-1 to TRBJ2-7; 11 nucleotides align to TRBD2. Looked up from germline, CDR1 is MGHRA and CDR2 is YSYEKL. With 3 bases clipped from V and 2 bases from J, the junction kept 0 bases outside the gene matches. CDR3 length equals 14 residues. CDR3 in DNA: TGCGCCAGCAGCCATAGCGGGGGGGCCTACGAGCAGTACTTC. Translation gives CASSHSGGAYEQYF.

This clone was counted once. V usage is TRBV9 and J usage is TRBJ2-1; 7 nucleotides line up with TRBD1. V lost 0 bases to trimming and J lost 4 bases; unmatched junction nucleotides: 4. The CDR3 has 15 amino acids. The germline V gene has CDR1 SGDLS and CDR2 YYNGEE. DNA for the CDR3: TGTGCCAGCAGCGTAGGAGGGGGCGGTTACAATGAGCAGTTCTTC. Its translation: CASSVGGGGYNEQFF.

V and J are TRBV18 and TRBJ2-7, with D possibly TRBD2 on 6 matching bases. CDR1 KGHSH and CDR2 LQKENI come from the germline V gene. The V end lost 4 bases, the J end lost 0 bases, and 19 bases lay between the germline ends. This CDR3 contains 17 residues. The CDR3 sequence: CASSRGVSGFPSYEQYF. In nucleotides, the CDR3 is TGTGCCAGCTCACGCGGGGTTAGCGGATTCCCCTCCTACGAGCAGTACTTC.

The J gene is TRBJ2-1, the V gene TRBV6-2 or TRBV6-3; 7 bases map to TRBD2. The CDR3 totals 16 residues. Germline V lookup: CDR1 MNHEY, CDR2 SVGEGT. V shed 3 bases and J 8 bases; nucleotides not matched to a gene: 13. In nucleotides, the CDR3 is TGTGCCAGCAGTTATTTGGCGGGGGAGCTTTACGATGAGCAGTTCTTC. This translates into CASSYLAGELYDEQFF.

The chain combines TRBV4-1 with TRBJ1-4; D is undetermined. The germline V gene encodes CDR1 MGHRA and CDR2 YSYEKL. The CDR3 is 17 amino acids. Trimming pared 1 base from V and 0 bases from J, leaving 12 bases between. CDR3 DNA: TGCGCCAGCAGCCAAGTTTCGGCACAGTCAACTAATGAAAAACTGTTTTTT. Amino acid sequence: CASSQVSAQSTNEKLFF.

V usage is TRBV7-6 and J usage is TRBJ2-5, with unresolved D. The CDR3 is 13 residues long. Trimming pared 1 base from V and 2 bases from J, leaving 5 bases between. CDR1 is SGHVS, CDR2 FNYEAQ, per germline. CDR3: CASSLGTQETQYF. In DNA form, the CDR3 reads TGTGCCAGCAGCTTAGGAACTCAAGAGACCCAGTACTTC.

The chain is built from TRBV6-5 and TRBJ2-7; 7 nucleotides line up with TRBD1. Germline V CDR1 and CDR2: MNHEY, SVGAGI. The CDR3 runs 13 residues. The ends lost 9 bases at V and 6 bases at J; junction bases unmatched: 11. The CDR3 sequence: CASDRVSDGEQYF. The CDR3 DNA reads TGTGCCAGTGACAGGGTGTCCGATGGCGAGCAGTACTTC.

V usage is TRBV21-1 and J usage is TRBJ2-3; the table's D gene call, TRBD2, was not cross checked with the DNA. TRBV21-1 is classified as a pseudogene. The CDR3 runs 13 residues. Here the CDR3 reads CASNHLLTDTQYF. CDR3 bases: TGTGCCAGCAACCACCTACTCACAGATACGCAGTATTTT.

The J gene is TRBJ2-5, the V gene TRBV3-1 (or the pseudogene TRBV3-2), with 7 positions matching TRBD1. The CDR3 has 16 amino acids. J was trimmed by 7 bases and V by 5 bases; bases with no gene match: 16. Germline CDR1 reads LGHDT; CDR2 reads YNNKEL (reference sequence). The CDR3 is CASSKAQGTASGTQYF. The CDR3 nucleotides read TGTGCCAGCAGCAAGGCCCAGGGGACAGCCTCTGGGACCCAGTACTTC.